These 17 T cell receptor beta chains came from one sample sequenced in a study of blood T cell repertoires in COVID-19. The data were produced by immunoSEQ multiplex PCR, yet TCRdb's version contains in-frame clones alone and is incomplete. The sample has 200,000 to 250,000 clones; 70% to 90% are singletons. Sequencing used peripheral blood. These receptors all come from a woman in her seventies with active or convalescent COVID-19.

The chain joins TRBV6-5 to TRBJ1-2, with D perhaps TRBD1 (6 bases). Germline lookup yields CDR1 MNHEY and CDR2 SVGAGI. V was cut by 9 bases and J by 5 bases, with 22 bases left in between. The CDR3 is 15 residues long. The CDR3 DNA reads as TGTGCCAGTCGCGAGGGGGGAGGGGCGGTTTATGGCTACACCTTC. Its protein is CASREGGGAVYGYTF.

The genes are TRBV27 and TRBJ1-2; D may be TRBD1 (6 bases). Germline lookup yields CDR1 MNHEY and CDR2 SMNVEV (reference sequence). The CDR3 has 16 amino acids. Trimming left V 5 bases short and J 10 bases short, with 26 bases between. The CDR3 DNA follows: TGTGCCAGCAGTCCCACCCCGGACAGCCAAAGGTCTTACTACACCTTC. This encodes CASSPTPDSQRSYYTF.

The CDR3 sequence: CASSPALGLSMNTEAFF. CDR3 coding DNA: TGTGCCAGCTCACCAGCGCTGGGACTGAGTATGAACACTGAAGCTTTCTTT. J is TRBJ1-1 and V is TRBV18, with a tentative D call TRBD1 (5 bases). Germline V CDR1 and CDR2: KGHSH, LQKENI. V was pared by 2 bases and J by 0 bases, with 16 bases between. The length of the CDR3 is 17 residues.

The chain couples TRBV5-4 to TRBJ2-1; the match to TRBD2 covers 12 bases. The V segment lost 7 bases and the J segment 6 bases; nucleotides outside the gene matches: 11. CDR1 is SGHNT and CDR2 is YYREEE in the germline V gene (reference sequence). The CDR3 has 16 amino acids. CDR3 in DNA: TGTGCCAGCGGCCTAGGACTAGCGGGGTCGGGCAATGAGCAGTTCTTC. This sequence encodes CASGLGLAGSGNEQFF.

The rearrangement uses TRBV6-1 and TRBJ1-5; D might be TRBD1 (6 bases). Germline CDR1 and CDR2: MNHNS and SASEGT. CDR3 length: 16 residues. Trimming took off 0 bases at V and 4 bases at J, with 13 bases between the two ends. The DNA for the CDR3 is TGTGCCAGCAGTGAAGCGAGTCAGGGGTGGAATCAGCCCCAGCATTTT. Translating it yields CASSEASQGWNQPQHF.

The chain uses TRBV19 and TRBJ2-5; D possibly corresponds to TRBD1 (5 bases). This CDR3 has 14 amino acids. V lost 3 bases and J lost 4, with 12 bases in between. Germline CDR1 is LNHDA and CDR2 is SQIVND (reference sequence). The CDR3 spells CASSISRARETQYF. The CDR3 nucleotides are TGTGCCAGTAGTATTTCCAGGGCCCGAGAGACCCAGTACTTC.

CDR3 DNA: TGCGCCAGCAGCCCCAAGGGGCAGGATGAAAAACTGTTTTTT. This encodes CASSPKGQDEKLFF. The rearrangement links TRBV5-1 to TRBJ1-4, with D possibly matching TRBD1 (5 bases). V lost 4 bases to trimming and J lost 6 bases, with 13 bases between them. Germline V gene sequence: CDR1 SGHRS, CDR2 YFSETQ. This CDR3 contains 14 residues.

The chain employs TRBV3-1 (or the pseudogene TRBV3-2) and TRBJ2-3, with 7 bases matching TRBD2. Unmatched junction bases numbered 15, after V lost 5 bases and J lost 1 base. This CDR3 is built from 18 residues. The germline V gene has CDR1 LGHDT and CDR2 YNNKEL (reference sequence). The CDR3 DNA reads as TGTGCCAGCAGCAAAAGCCCATCTAGCGGCCCTGGCACAGATACGCAGTATTTT. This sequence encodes CASSKSPSSGPGTDTQYF.

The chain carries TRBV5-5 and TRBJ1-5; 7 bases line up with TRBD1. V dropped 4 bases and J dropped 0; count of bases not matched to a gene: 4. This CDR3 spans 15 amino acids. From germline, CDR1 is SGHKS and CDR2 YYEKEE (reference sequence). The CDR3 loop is CASSAGQVSNQPQHF. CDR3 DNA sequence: TGTGCCAGCAGCGCAGGACAGGTTAGCAATCAGCCCCAGCATTTT.

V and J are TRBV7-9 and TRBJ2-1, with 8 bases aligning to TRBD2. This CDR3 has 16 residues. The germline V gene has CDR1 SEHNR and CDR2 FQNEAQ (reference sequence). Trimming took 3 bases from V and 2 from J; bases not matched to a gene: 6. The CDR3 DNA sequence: TGTGCCAGCAGCTTCATGGGGACTAGAACCTACAATGAGCAGTTCTTC. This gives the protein CASSFMGTRTYNEQFF.

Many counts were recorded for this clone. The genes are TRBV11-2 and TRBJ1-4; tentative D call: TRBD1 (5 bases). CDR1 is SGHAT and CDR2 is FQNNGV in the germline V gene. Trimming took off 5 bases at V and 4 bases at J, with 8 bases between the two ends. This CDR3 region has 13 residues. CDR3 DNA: TGTGCCAGCAGCCAGGGTCTTAATGAAAAACTGTTTTTT. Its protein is CASSQGLNEKLFF.

As DNA, the CDR3 is TGTGCCAGCTCATCGACAGGGGTGGACACTGAAGCTTTCTTT. This codes for CASSSTGVDTEAFF. The gene calls are TRBV18 and TRBJ1-1, with TRBD1 matching 8 bases. The CDR3 sequence is 14 residues long. CDR1 is KGHSH and CDR2 is LQKENI in the germline V gene. V was clipped by 5 bases and J by 3 bases; unmatched bases: 5.

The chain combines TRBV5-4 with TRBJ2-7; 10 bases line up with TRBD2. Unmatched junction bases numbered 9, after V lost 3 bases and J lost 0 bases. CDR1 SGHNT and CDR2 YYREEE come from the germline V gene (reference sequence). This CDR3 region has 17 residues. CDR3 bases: TGTGCCAGCAGCTCGGCCCCTAGCGGGGGTAGCTCCTACGAGCAGTACTTC. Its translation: CASSSAPSGGSSYEQYF.

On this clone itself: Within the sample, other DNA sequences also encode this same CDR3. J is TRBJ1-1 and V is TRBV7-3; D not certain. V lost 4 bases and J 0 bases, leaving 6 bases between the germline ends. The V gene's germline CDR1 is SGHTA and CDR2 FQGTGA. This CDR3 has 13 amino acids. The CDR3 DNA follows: TGTGCCAGCAGCTCACAGATGAACACTGAAGCTTTCTTT. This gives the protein CASSSQMNTEAFF.

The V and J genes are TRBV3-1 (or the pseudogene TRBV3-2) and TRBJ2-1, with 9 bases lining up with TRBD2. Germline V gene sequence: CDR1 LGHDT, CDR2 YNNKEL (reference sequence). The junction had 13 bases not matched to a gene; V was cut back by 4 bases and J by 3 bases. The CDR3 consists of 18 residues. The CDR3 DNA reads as TGTGCCAGCAGCCCGGGACTAGCATTCGTACCGGGCTACAATGAGCAGTTCTTC. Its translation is CASSPGLAFVPGYNEQFF.

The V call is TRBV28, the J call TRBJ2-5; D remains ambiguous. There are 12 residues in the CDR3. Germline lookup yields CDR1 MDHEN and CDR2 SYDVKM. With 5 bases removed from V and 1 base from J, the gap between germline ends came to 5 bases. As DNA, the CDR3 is TGTGCCAGCAGTCACATCCAAGAGACCCAGTACTTC. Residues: CASSHIQETQYF.

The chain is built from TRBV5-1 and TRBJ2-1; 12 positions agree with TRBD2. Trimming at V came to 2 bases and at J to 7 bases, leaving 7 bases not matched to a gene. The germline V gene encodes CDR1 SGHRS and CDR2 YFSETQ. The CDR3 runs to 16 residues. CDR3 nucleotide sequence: TGCGCCAGCAGCTTTCTAGCGGGAGGGCCATGGAATGAGCAGTTCTTC. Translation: CASSFLAGGPWNEQFF.